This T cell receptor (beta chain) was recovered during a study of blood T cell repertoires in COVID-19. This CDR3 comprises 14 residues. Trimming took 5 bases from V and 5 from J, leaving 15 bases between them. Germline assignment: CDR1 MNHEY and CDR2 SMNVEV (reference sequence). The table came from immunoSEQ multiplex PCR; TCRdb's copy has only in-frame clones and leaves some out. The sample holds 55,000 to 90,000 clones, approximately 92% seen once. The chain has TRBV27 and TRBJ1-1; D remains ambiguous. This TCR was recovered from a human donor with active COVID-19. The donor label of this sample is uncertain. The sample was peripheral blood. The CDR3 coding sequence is TGTGCCAGCAGTGCCGACCCGGCCGGGACTGAAGCTTTCTTT. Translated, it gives CASSADPAGTEAFF.